This TCR beta chain is drawn from a study of blood T cell repertoires in COVID-19. Background on the study: Samples of COVID-19 (acute and convalescent) were obtained from the United States, Italy and Spain.

In germline, CDR1 is MNHEY, CDR2 SVGAGI. The CDR3 spans 14 residues. The V end was cut by 4 bases, the J end by 0 bases, with 9 bases between. Only in-frame clones appear in the TCRdb table, and some are missing; sequencing was by immunoSEQ multiplex PCR. The sample has approximately 37,000 clones; 75% to 90% are singletons. This chain links TRBV6-5 with TRBJ1-1; no clear D gene. Sample: peripheral blood. The receptor's source is a man aged 50 to 59 with active COVID-19. DNA of the CDR3: TGTGCCAGCAGTTCCCGGGAAATGAACACTGAAGCTTTCTTT. The encoded protein is CASSSREMNTEAFF.